The next 26 T cell receptor beta chains were all read from a single sample in a study of T cells in Graves' hyperthyroidism and ophthalmopathy. RNA transcripts yielded amplified TCR beta CDR3 regions. First-round RT-PCR targeting the TCR CDR3 was performed with the HTBI primer set. TCRdb processed the multiplex PCR reads anew with MiXCR; each CDR3 protein has one entry. The sample holds about 640,000 distinct CDR3 sequences; roughly 20% are singletons and the top ten take approximately 30%. Specimen: blood. These TCRs come from a man aged 25-45 years with Graves' ophthalmopathy.

This clonotype was detected many times. The V and J genes are TRBV7-2 and TRBJ2-7; D may be TRBD1 or TRBD2 (5 bases each). The CDR3 consists of 13 residues. Germline V lookup: CDR1 SGHTA, CDR2 FQGNSA. V gave up 7 bases and J gave up 2 bases, with 12 bases separating them. The CDR3 here is CASTQGPTYEQYF. The CDR3 DNA follows: TGTGCCAGCACGCAGGGACCCACCTACGAGCAGTACTTC.

The chain joins TRBV15 to TRBJ1-1; D not certain. The V gene lost 6 bases and the J gene lost 2 bases, with 7 bases spanning the gap. From germline, CDR1 is LNHNV and CDR2 YYDKDF (reference sequence). The CDR3 sequence is 12 residues long. The CDR3 DNA is TGTGCCACCAGGCATTTAAACACTGAAGCTTTCTTT. Protein product: CATRHLNTEAFF.

CDR3 loop: CARTTGAIETQYF. The DNA of the CDR3 is TGTGCCCGCACGACAGGGGCAATAGAGACCCAGTACTTC. The rearrangement uses TRBV30 and TRBJ2-5; TRBD1 matches at 8 bases. Germline values: CDR1 GTSNPN, CDR2 SVGIG (reference sequence). This CDR3 comprises 13 residues. V gave up 8 bases and J gave up 4 bases; unmatched junction bases: 9.

This clonotype was counted ten times or more. The rearrangement links TRBV18 to TRBJ1-5, with D unclear. Trimming left V 3 bases short and J 1 base short, with 10 bases between. The CDR3 consists of 15 residues. In germline, CDR1 is KGHSH, CDR2 LQKENI. Here the CDR3 DNA reads TGTGCCAGCTCACCCGGATCCGGGAGCAATCAGCCCCAGCATTTT. Its protein is CASSPGSGSNQPQHF.

This clonotype was detected only a few times. This chain connects TRBV12-3 or TRBV12-4 to TRBJ2-2; D is perhaps TRBD1 (5 bases). The germline V and J ends were trimmed by 3 bases and 7 bases, with 6 bases remaining between them. CDR3 length: 12 residues. CDR3 coding DNA: TGTGCCAGCAGTTTTCAGGGCGGGGAGCTGTTTTTT. Its protein product is CASSFQGGELFF.

This clonotype was observed a handful of times. The chain links TRBV7-9 to TRBJ1-1, with D unresolved. V lost 3 bases, J lost 5 bases, and 13 bases lay in between. The V gene's germline CDR1 is SEHNR and CDR2 FQNEAQ (reference sequence). This CDR3 is 14 amino acids long. The CDR3 region has the DNA TGTGCCAGCAGCTTCGCGGATAGGAGTACTGAAGCTTTCTTT. This sequence encodes CASSFADRSTEAFF.

Points on this clonotype: A much larger clone lies a single base off, so this may be a read error. This sequence joins TRBV2 and TRBJ2-2; the match to TRBD2 covers 8 bases. Germline loops: CDR1 SNHLY, CDR2 FYNNEI. This CDR3 contains 15 residues. J lost 5 bases, V lost 1 base, and 3 bases had no gene match. The CDR3 loop is CASSEEIAGTGELFF. The CDR3, as DNA: TGTGCCAGCAGTGAAGAGATAGCGGGAACCGGGGAGCTGTTTTTT.

This clonotype was seen a few times. This chain uses TRBV30 with TRBJ2-7, with TRBD2 identical over 12 bases. Unmatched junction bases numbered 9, after V lost 3 bases and J lost 3 bases. This CDR3 is 16 amino acids long. Germline CDR1 is GTSNPN and CDR2 is SVGIG (reference sequence). CDR3 loop: CAWRYSGLAGNYEQYF. The CDR3 nucleotides read TGTGCCTGGAGGTACTCCGGACTAGCGGGGAACTACGAGCAGTACTTC.

This clonotype was counted many times. The rearrangement uses TRBV5-1 and TRBJ2-3, with D perhaps given as TRBD1 or TRBD2 (5 bases each). Germline assignment: CDR1 SGHRS and CDR2 YFSETQ. V was pared by 2 bases and J by 2 bases, with 9 bases between. CDR3 length: 14 residues. The CDR3, as DNA: TGCGCCAGCAGCTTAGGGGAGATCACAGATACGCAGTATTTT. Translating gives CASSLGEITDTQYF.

This clonotype was counted a few times. The chain recombines TRBV20-1 with TRBJ2-3; maybe TRBD2 (6 bases). Trimming took off 3 bases at V and 0 bases at J, with 10 bases between the two ends. This CDR3 has 14 amino acids. Germline CDR1 reads DFQATT; CDR2 reads SNEGSKA (reference sequence). The CDR3 reads CSASLAGSTDTQYF. The CDR3 DNA sequence: TGCAGTGCTAGTCTGGCGGGGAGCACAGATACGCAGTATTTT.

V usage is TRBV6-5 and J usage is TRBJ1-1; D may be TRBD1 (6 bases). The V and J ends lost 7 bases and 5 bases respectively, with 14 bases between them. The CDR3 loop spans 13 amino acids. The germline V gene encodes CDR1 MNHEY and CDR2 SVGAGI. CDR3 protein: CASTLQGGTEAFF. The CDR3 nucleotides are TGTGCCAGCACCCTACAAGGGGGGACTGAAGCTTTCTTT.

The chain uses TRBV28 and TRBJ1-5; D is ambiguous. This CDR3 has 14 amino acids. V lost 5 bases and J 7 bases, leaving 15 bases between the germline ends. Germline V CDR1 and CDR2: MDHEN, SYDVKM. Here the CDR3 DNA reads TGTGCCAGCAGTCCTACCACTCGGAACCAGCCCCAGCATTTT. Protein: CASSPTTRNQPQHF.

This clonotype appeared a few times. The chain recombines TRBV20-1 with TRBJ1-1; a possible D gene is TRBD1 (5 bases). V dropped 6 bases and J dropped 1 base, with 18 bases sitting between them. From germline, CDR1 is DFQATT and CDR2 SNEGSKA (reference sequence). The CDR3 runs 15 residues. CDR3 protein: CSAKPGGGRNTEAFF. DNA of the CDR3: TGCAGTGCAAAGCCGGGGGGAGGCAGGAACACTGAAGCTTTCTTT.

There are many counts of this clonotype. This chain links TRBV28 with TRBJ1-5; 8 bases line up with TRBD1. After removal of 2 bases from V and 7 bases from J, the junction contained 7 bases not matched to a gene. The CDR3 extends over 15 amino acids. Germline lookup yields CDR1 MDHEN and CDR2 SYDVKM. CDR3 amino acids: CASSLPGGVEQPQHF. CDR3 coding DNA: TGTGCCAGCAGTTTACCAGGGGGCGTTGAGCAGCCCCAGCATTTT.

The rearrangement uses TRBV7-2 and TRBJ2-7; 10 positions match TRBD1. This CDR3 contains 15 residues. CDR1 and CDR2 from the germline V gene are SGHTA and FQGNSA. V was clipped by 1 base and J by 6 bases; unmatched bases: 6. The CDR3 spells CASSLEGQGLIEQYF. The CDR3 nucleotides are TGTGCCAGCAGCTTAGAGGGACAGGGGTTGATCGAGCAGTACTTC.

This clonotype showed up just a few times. This rearrangement joins TRBV9 to TRBJ2-5, with 8 bases fitting TRBD2. The CDR3 loop spans 15 amino acids. Germline assignment: CDR1 SGDLS and CDR2 YYNGEE. Trimming took 2 bases from V and 4 from J; bases not matched to a gene: 7. CDR3 amino acids: CASSVTGRAGETQYF. CDR3 nucleotide sequence: TGTGCCAGCAGCGTTACCGGGAGGGCCGGAGAGACCCAGTACTTC.

This clonotype was seen ten or more times. The chain links TRBV7-9 to TRBJ2-7, with D perhaps matching TRBD1 (6 bases). Germline loops: CDR1 SEHNR, CDR2 FQNEAQ (reference sequence). The V end lost 5 bases, the J end lost 1 base, and 15 bases lay between the germline ends. The CDR3 runs to 15 residues. CDR3 in DNA: TGTGCCAGCAGCACCAACAGGGACCTTTCCTACGAGCAGTACTTC. Its translation: CASSTNRDLSYEQYF.

The rearrangement uses TRBV18 and TRBJ1-2; TRBD1 is a possible D gene (5 bases). The germline V and J ends were trimmed by 2 bases and 5 bases, with 18 bases remaining between them. There are 16 residues in the CDR3. Germline CDR1 KGHSH, CDR2 LQKENI. CDR3 nucleotide sequence: TGTGCCAGCTCACCAATGCCCTCATCGGGGGATTATGGCTACACCTTC. It encodes CASSPMPSSGDYGYTF.

This clonotype came up many times. CDR3 DNA: TGTGCCAGCAGTTTATACGGCGAGCAGTACTTC. Amino acids: CASSLYGEQYF. This chain uses TRBV27 with TRBJ2-7; D not certain. The CDR3 runs 11 residues. Trimming removed 1 base at V and 6 bases at J, with 4 bases between. Germline lookup yields CDR1 MNHEY and CDR2 SMNVEV (reference sequence).

At least ten counts were recorded for this clonotype. The chain couples TRBV7-8 to TRBJ2-7, with TRBD2 matching 12 bases. Germline V gene sequence: CDR1 SGHVS, CDR2 FQNEAQ. With V trimmed by 2 bases and J by 5 bases, 4 bases remained unmatched. This CDR3 region has 15 residues. Written as DNA, the CDR3 is TGTGCCAGCAGCTTACGACTAGCGGGAGACGACGAGCAGTACTTC. Translation: CASSLRLAGDDEQYF. The full variable domain, completed using reference TRBV7-8 and TRBJ2-7, is GAGVSQSPRYKVAKRGQDVALRCDPISGHVSLFWYQQALGQGPEFLTYFQNEAQLDKSGLPSDRFFAERPEGSVSTLKIQRTQQEDSAVYLCASSLRLAGDDEQYFGPGTRLTVT.

V and J are TRBV7-9 and TRBJ2-7, with 8 bases aligning to TRBD1. V shed 5 bases and J 6 bases; nucleotides not matched to a gene: 9. CDR3 size: 14 residues. Germline V gives CDR1 SEHNR, CDR2 FQNEAQ (reference sequence). The CDR3 reads CASSAKDRAGEQYF. In DNA, the CDR3 is TGTGCCAGCAGCGCAAAGGACAGGGCGGGCGAGCAGTACTTC.

This clonotype was seen at least ten times. The rearrangement joins TRBV2 to TRBJ2-3; D ambiguous. V dropped 10 bases and J dropped 5 bases, with 10 bases sitting between them. CDR1 and CDR2 from the germline V gene are SNHLY and FYNNEI. This CDR3 spans 11 amino acids. The chain's CDR3 is CATRTGDTQYF. CDR3 bases: TGTGCCACCCGAACGGGAGATACGCAGTATTTT.

The chain links TRBV4-1 to TRBJ2-5; the match to TRBD2 covers 8 bases. The CDR3 is 14 residues long. Trimming at V came to 4 bases and at J to 5 bases, leaving 6 bases not matched to a gene. Germline CDR1 is MGHRA and CDR2 is YSYEKL. CDR3 sequence: CASSLLERGETQYF. The CDR3 coding sequence is TGCGCCAGCAGCCTCCTGGAGCGGGGGGAGACCCAGTACTTC.

This clonotype was seen at least ten times. V usage is TRBV3-1 and J usage is TRBJ2-7; no firm D call. Germline V gives CDR1 LGHDT, CDR2 YNNKEL (reference sequence). This CDR3 has 13 residues. Trimming shortened V by 1 base and J by 5 bases, and 9 bases separated the two germline ends. This CDR3 is CASSQGWVDEQYF. CDR3 DNA sequence: TGTGCCAGCAGCCAAGGTTGGGTCGACGAGCAGTACTTC.

The J gene is TRBJ1-1, the V gene TRBV12-3 or TRBV12-4; perhaps TRBD1 as D (6 bases). V was cut by 7 bases and J by 0 bases, with 15 bases left in between. The CDR3 contains 15 residues. In nucleotides, the CDR3 is TGTGCCAGCACCGAGGGGGGATACATGAACACTGAAGCTTTCTTT. As protein: CASTEGGYMNTEAFF.

There are a few counts of this clonotype. This chain links TRBV27 with TRBJ2-7; TRBD1 might be the D (6 bases). Germline V lookup: CDR1 MNHEY, CDR2 SMNVEV (reference sequence). CDR3 size: 12 residues. V shed 10 bases and J shed 2 bases, with 12 bases lying between them. The CDR3 bases are TGTGCCATAGACAGGCGAACCTACGAGCAGTACTTC. This translates into CAIDRRTYEQYF.